This T cell receptor (beta chain) was recovered during a study of shared clonotypes between healthy human individuals. Across the study: There were three CD4 naive, three CD4 memory, two CD8 naive and one CD8 memory plates per donor.

Germline values: CDR1 LGHNA, CDR2 YSLEER. The CDR3 runs 14 residues. On this clone: At one end, the junction sequence differs from germline, possibly due to a read error.

The test was conducted at deep level. Sequencing used immunoSEQ multiplex PCR; TCRdb keeps in-frame clones, though not all of them. This sample carries about 610,000 clones, almost 97% of them seen once, and the ten largest clones take 0.045% to 0.07%. The sequencing input was naive CD4+ T cells sorted from blood. Documented subset: CD45RA+ positively selected. This sequence originates from a woman aged 30 to 39 in good health. The chain links TRBV4-3 to TRBJ1-2; D is unclear. The CDR3 protein is CAGSQVMDNYGYTF. CDR3 DNA: TGCGCCGGCAGCCAAGTTATGGATAACTATGGCTACACCTTC.